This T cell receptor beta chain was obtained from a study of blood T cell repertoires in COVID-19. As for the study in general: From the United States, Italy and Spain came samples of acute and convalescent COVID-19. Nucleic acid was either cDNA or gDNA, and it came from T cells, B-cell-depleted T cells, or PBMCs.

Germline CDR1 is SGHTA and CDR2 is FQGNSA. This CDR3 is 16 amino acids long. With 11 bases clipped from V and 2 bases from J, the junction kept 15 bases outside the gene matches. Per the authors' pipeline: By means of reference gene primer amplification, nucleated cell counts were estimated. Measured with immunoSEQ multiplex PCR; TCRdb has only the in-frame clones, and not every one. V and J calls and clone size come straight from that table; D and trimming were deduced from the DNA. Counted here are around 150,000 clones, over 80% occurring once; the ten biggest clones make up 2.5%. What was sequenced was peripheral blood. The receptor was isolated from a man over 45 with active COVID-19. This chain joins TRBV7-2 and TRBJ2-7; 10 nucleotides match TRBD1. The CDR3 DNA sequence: TGTGCCTCGGTCGACAGGGGGCCACGGGGGACCTACGAGCAGTACTTC. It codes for CASVDRGPRGTYEQYF. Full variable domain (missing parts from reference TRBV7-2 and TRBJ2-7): GAGVSQSPSNKVTEKGKDVELRCDPISGHTALYWYRQSLGQGLEFLIYFQGNSAPDKSGLPSDRFSAERTGGSVSTLTIQRTQQEDSAVYLCASVDRGPRGTYEQYFGPGTRLTVT.